This TCR beta chain appears in the sequencing data of a study of tissue T cells after allogeneic stem cell transplantation. Study-level results: Limitations included a small, clinically heterogeneous cohort and limited sampling depth. In patients and mice, blood and spleen missed much of tissue repertoire. Anatomically similar tissues had similar TCR repertoires within each patient.

Regarding this clone: Its cognate antigen is unknown. The listed genes are named as in mouse. The DNA ends 1 residue before the CDR3 does, and the rest of the CDR3 is filled in from the germline J gene.

Sequencing of TCRbeta CDR3 at survey depth gave sequences and template counts. TCRdb's copy holds only in-frame clones and misses some; the assay was immunoSEQ multiplex PCR. The table shows about 21,000 clones, with about 70% occurring only once. V gave up 0 bases and J gave up 4 bases, with 10 bases separating them. Germline assignment: CDR1 LGHNA and CDR2 YSYQKL. The CDR3 runs 16 residues. Sequenced input: blood. The origin of this receptor is a female BALB/c mouse in good health. Mice of this strain are of MHC haplotype H2-d. The J gene is TRBJ1-6, the V gene TRBV2; D is perhaps TRBD1 (6 bases). TRBJ1-6 belongs to the ORF category, with a function that is uncertain. CDR3 DNA (partial): TGTGCCAGCAGCCAAGAAGGGCAGGGGTATAATTCGCCCCTCTAC. The encoded protein is CASSQEGQGYNSPLY. The CDR3 reads in full as CASSQEGQGYNSPLYF.